The 7 T cell receptor beta chains below all came from one sample that was sequenced in a study. MiXCR was run by TCRdb on the 5' RACE reads, yielding one entry per CDR3 protein. The sample has about 57,000 distinct CDR3 sequences, around 26% seen once. Sequenced input: tumor-infiltrating memory CD4+ T cells sorted from the breast tumor. Subset indicated: memory CD4+ T cells, CD4+CD45RO+CD25-. These receptors all come from a female donor with breast cancer.

This chain joins TRBV11-3 and TRBJ2-1; no definite D call. CDR3 length: 16 residues. The ends were cut back, 0 bases at V and 2 bases at J, with 11 bases in the middle. Germline CDR1 SGHNT, CDR2 YENEEA. In nucleotides, the CDR3 is TGTGCCAGCAGCTTAGATGAACCAGATCCCTACAATGAGCAGTTCTTC. This codes for CASSLDEPDPYNEQFF.

This chain connects TRBV7-2 to TRBJ2-1; 9 bases fit TRBD2. The CDR3 is made up of 16 amino acids. V lost 3 bases to trimming and J lost 0 bases; unmatched junction nucleotides: 3. Germline-derived CDR1 and CDR2 are SGHTA and FQGNSA. The CDR3 DNA is TGTGCCAGCAGCTTCTGGACTAGCGTCTCCTACAATGAGCAGTTCTTC. This codes for CASSFWTSVSYNEQFF.

With regard to this clonotype: The CDR3 does not end in the conserved phenylalanine or tryptophan, so this is likely a read error. CDR3: CASSLNRLANEKLFL. DNA of the CDR3: TGTGCCAGCAGCTTAAATAGACTTGCTAATGAAAAACTGTTTCTT. This sequence joins TRBV7-2 and TRBJ1-4; D ambiguous. V lost 2 bases, J lost 3 bases, and 10 bases lay in between. The CDR3 is made up of 15 amino acids. The germline gives CDR1 SGHTA, CDR2 FQGNSA.

This sequence joins TRBV5-1 and TRBJ1-2, with 10 positions matching TRBD1. Germline CDR1 reads SGHRS; CDR2 reads YFSETQ. The CDR3 totals 15 residues. The V and J ends lost 2 bases and 6 bases, in that order; junction bases with no gene match: 7. As DNA, the CDR3 is TGCGCCAGCAGCTTCAAACACGGGACAGGGGATGGCTACACCTTC. The encoded protein is CASSFKHGTGDGYTF.

This clonotype has a handful of counts. The chain has TRBV4-3 and TRBJ1-3, with D uncertain. The CDR3 length is 16 residues. Trimming cost V 1 base and J 4 bases, with 14 bases left between them. CDR1 and CDR2 (germline): LGHNA, YSLEER. Here the CDR3 reads CASSQGKGGGGNTIYF. In nucleotides, the CDR3 is TGCGCCAGCAGCCAAGGGAAGGGCGGAGGAGGAAACACCATATATTTT.

A few counts support this clonotype. The chain combines TRBV11-1 with TRBJ2-1, with 10 bases identical to TRBD1. The J segment lost 6 bases and the V segment lost 1 base, leaving 6 bases of the junction unmatched. This CDR3 comprises 16 residues. CDR1 and CDR2 (germline): SGHAT, FQDESV (reference sequence). CDR3 in DNA: TGTGCCAGCAGCTTAGTCCCCGGGACAGGGGTCAATGAGCAGTTCTTC. This gives the protein CASSLVPGTGVNEQFF.

The rearrangement links TRBV6-5 to TRBJ2-5; D gene ambiguous. V lost 2 bases and J lost 0, with 13 bases in between. Germline CDR1 MNHEY, CDR2 SVGAGI. The length of the CDR3 is 16 residues. CDR3 loop: CASSYDPVSYQETQYF. DNA of the CDR3: TGTGCCAGCAGTTACGATCCGGTCTCGTACCAAGAGACCCAGTACTTC.